Below, 15 T cell receptor beta chains from the same sample are listed, as sequenced in a study of blood T cell repertoires in COVID-19. The repertoire was sequenced with immunoSEQ multiplex PCR; TCRdb's copy has only in-frame clones and lacks some. The sample consists of under 170,000 clones, 75% to 90% of them appearing once. Sequencing used peripheral blood. The receptors come from a man aged 70 or older with acute or convalescent COVID-19.

The chain couples TRBV2 to TRBJ2-3; the match to TRBD2 covers 12 bases. CDR1 and CDR2 from the germline V gene are SNHLY and FYNNEI. CDR3 size: 15 residues. V shed 4 bases, J shed 8 bases, and the junction held 7 bases outside the gene matches. The CDR3, as DNA: TGTGCCAGCAGTGTTAAACTAGCGGGGGGTAGTACGCAGTATTTT. This codes for CASSVKLAGGSTQYF.

The CDR3 region has the DNA TGCAGCGTGCCGGGCCTAGCCGCGGATACGCAGTATTTT. Amino acids: CSVPGLAADTQYF. This sequence joins TRBV29-1 and TRBJ2-3; possible D gene TRBD2, 5 bases. V lost 6 bases and J lost 6, with 16 bases in between. The CDR3 totals 13 residues. Looked up from germline, CDR1 is SQVTM and CDR2 is ANQGSEA.

The chain employs TRBV30 and TRBJ1-3, with D perhaps matching TRBD1 (5 bases). The length of the CDR3 is 14 residues. V was cut by 3 bases and J by 4 bases, with 13 bases left in between. CDR1 GTSNPN and CDR2 SVGIG come from the germline V gene (reference sequence). The CDR3 loop reads CAWRGQGNGNTIYF. CDR3 bases: TGTGCCTGGAGAGGTCAGGGTAACGGAAACACCATATATTTT.

The chain combines TRBV5-4 with TRBJ2-3, with TRBD2 matching 11 bases. Germline CDR1 reads SGHNT; CDR2 reads YYREEE (reference sequence). The trim removed 3 bases at V and 2 bases at J, leaving 8 bases unmatched. The CDR3 covers 17 residues. The CDR3 DNA reads as TGTGCCAGCAGCTCTGTAATAGCGGGGGGGTACACAGATACGCAGTATTTT. Encoded protein: CASSSVIAGGYTDTQYF.

This clone was observed a single time. The chain recombines TRBV11-2 with TRBJ2-5, with D tentatively TRBD2 (5 bases). Trimming shortened V by 3 bases and J by 5 bases, and 10 bases separated the two germline ends. Germline CDR1 SGHAT, CDR2 FQNNGV. This CDR3 has 13 residues. The chain's CDR3 is CASSFGRGETQYF. DNA of the CDR3: TGTGCCAGCAGCTTCGGCAGAGGGGAGACCCAGTACTTC.

The V call is TRBV19, the J call TRBJ1-1, with D tentatively TRBD1 (5 bases). The CDR3 covers 13 residues. Germline lookup yields CDR1 LNHDA and CDR2 SQIVND (reference sequence). Trimming removed 4 bases from V and 1 base from J, with 7 bases in between. The CDR3 DNA sequence: TGTGCCAGTAGTACGACAGCGAACACTGAAGCTTTCTTT. This gives the protein CASSTTANTEAFF. The full variable domain, rest sourced from reference TRBV19 and TRBJ1-1, is DGGITQSPKYLFRKEGQNVTLSCEQNLNHDAMYWYRQDPGQGLRLIYYSQIVNDFQKGDIAEGYSVSREKKESFPLTVTSAQKNPTAFYLCASSTTANTEAFFGQGTRLTVV.

The rearrangement links TRBV5-1 to TRBJ1-3; D perhaps matches TRBD1 (6 bases). CDR3 length: 14 residues. Between the trimmed V and J ends, which lost 1 base and 3 bases, there was a span of 8 bases. CDR1 is SGHRS and CDR2 is YFSETQ in the germline V gene. CDR3 sequence reads: CASSLTGFGNTIYF. For the CDR3, the DNA is TGCGCCAGCAGCTTGACAGGGTTTGGAAACACCATATATTTT.

The chain uses TRBV6-5 and TRBJ1-2; maybe TRBD1 (6 bases). CDR3 length: 14 residues. Germline CDR1 MNHEY, CDR2 SVGAGI. V lost 0 bases, J lost 7 bases, and 12 bases lay in between. The DNA for the CDR3 is TGTGCCAGCAGTTACTCTGCTGGGGGCTCTGGCTACACCTTC. Translation: CASSYSAGGSGYTF.

This clone has a single count. The V and J genes are TRBV5-4 and TRBJ2-3; 8 bases align to TRBD2. This CDR3 has 17 residues. Germline trimming cut 0 bases from V and 2 bases from J; bases unmatched to any gene: 8. CDR1 is SGHNT, CDR2 YYREEE, per germline (reference sequence). CDR3 loop: CASSLGVSGDVTDTQYF. Here the CDR3 DNA reads TGTGCCAGCAGCTTGGGGGTTAGCGGGGACGTCACAGATACGCAGTATTTT.

CDR3 sequence reads: CASSFGIAGSGADTQYF. CDR3 nucleotide sequence: TGTGCCAGCAGCTTCGGAATAGCGGGATCGGGCGCAGATACGCAGTATTTT. The chain recombines TRBV5-4 with TRBJ2-3; 8 bases align to TRBD2. CDR1 is SGHNT and CDR2 is YYREEE in the germline V gene (reference sequence). The CDR3 extends over 17 amino acids. The ends lost 2 bases at V and 4 bases at J; junction bases unmatched: 12.

The V and J genes are TRBV27 and TRBJ2-7; 8 nucleotides align to TRBD1. The CDR3 spans 17 residues. The germline gives CDR1 MNHEY, CDR2 SMNVEV (reference sequence). The V segment lost 5 bases and the J segment 0 bases; nucleotides outside the gene matches: 12. DNA of the CDR3: TGTGCCAGCAGTAAACTCCGGGACAGGAAAACCTCCTACGAGCAGTACTTC. This codes for CASSKLRDRKTSYEQYF.

The V call is TRBV5-1, the J call TRBJ2-1; 8 nucleotides line up with TRBD2. Trimming cost V 0 bases and J 7 bases; bases outside gene matches: 9. This CDR3 has 16 amino acids. Germline values: CDR1 SGHRS, CDR2 YFSETQ. For the CDR3, the DNA is TGCGCCAGCAGCTTGGTAATACGGGGGGGCGTGAATGAGCAGTTCTTC. Translation: CASSLVIRGGVNEQFF.

The gene calls are TRBV2 and TRBJ2-3; 9 nucleotides align to TRBD1. The ends lost 6 bases at V and 6 bases at J; junction bases unmatched: 10. Germline lookup yields CDR1 SNHLY and CDR2 FYNNEI. The CDR3 runs 15 residues. CDR3 loop: CASSGQGIVFDTQYF. The CDR3 DNA sequence: TGTGCCAGCAGCGGACAGGGGATCGTTTTCGATACGCAGTATTTT.

This clone was seen once. This rearrangement joins TRBV5-1 to TRBJ1-5; D gene ambiguous. The germline V gene has CDR1 SGHRS and CDR2 YFSETQ. The CDR3 has 15 residues. V lost 0 bases, J lost 2 bases, and 9 bases lay in between. CDR3: CASSLGGIGNQPQHF. In nucleotides, the CDR3 is TGCGCCAGCAGCTTGGGAGGGATCGGCAATCAGCCCCAGCATTTT.

The chain is built from TRBV19 and TRBJ2-7; 9 bases align to TRBD1. The V and J ends lost 6 bases and 2 bases, in that order; junction bases with no gene match: 2. The CDR3 contains 13 residues. The germline gives CDR1 LNHDA, CDR2 SQIVND (reference sequence). Written as DNA, the CDR3 is TGTGCCAGTAGAAGACAGGGGGCCTACGAGCAGTACTTC. Translated: CASRRQGAYEQYF.